This TCR beta chain was documented in a study of cytomegalovirus exposure and HLA in healthy donors. V was pared by 0 bases and J by 5 bases, with 12 bases of the junction left unmatched. Germline assignment: CDR1 ENHRY and CDR2 SYGVKD. This CDR3 region has 18 residues. This PCR relied on a set of 60 Vbeta primers and 13 Jbeta primers. Using immunoSEQ multiplex PCR, the repertoire was profiled, and TCRdb retains in-frame clones only, with some absent. The sample carries 120,000 or so clones, around 73% recorded once. The source of this sequence is a man aged 30-40 years in good health and CMV-seropositive. The chain uses TRBV10-3 and TRBJ2-3; 9 bases agree with TRBD1. The source material was PBMCs. CDR3 protein: CAISESMGRQGVKDTQYF. The CDR3 DNA is TGTGCCATCAGTGAGTCGATGGGCCGACAGGGGGTGAAAGATACGCAGTATTTT.